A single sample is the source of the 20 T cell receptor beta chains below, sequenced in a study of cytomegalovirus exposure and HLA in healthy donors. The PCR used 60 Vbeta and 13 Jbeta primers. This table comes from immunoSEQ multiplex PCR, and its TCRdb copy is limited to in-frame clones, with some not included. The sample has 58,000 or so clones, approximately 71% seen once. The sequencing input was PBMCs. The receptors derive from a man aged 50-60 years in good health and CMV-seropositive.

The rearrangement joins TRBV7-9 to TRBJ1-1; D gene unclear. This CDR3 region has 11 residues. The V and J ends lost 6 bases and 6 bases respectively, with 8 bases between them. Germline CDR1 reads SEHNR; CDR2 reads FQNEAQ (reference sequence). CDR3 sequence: CASSSVPEAFF. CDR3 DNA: TGTGCCAGCAGTTCCGTCCCTGAAGCTTTCTTT.

CDR3 region: CASTTSSYEQYF. The CDR3 region has the DNA TGTGCCAGCACCACTTCATCCTACGAGCAGTACTTC. The gene calls are TRBV6-1 and TRBJ2-7; D is unclear. The CDR3 has 12 amino acids. V was clipped by 7 bases and J by 1 base, with 8 bases between them. From germline, CDR1 is MNHNS and CDR2 SASEGT.

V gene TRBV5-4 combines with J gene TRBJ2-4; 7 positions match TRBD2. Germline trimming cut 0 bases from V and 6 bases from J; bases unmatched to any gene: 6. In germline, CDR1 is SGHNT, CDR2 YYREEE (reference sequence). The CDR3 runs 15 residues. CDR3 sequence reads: CASSLAVGRGNIQYF. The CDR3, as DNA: TGTGCCAGCAGCTTGGCCGTGGGGAGGGGAAACATTCAGTACTTC. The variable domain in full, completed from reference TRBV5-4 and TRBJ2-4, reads ETGVTQSPTHLIKTRGQQVTLRCSSQSGHNTVSWYQQALGQGPQFIFQYYREEENGRGNFPPRFSGLQFPNYSSELNVNALELDDSALYLCASSLAVGRGNIQYFGAGTRLSVL.

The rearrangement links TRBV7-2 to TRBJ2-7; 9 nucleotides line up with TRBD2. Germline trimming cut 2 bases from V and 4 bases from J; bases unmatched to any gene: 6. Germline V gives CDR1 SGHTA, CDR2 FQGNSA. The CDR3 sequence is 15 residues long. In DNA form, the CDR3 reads TGTGCCAGCAGCTTAATGCTAGCGGGGCCTTACGAGCAGTACTTC. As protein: CASSLMLAGPYEQYF.

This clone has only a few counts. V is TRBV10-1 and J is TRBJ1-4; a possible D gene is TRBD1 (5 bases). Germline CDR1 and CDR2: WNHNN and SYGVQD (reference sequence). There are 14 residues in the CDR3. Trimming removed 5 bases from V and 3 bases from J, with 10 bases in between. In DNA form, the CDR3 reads TGCGCCAGCAGTCCAGGGCGCGCTAATGAAAAACTGTTTTTT. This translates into CASSPGRANEKLFF.

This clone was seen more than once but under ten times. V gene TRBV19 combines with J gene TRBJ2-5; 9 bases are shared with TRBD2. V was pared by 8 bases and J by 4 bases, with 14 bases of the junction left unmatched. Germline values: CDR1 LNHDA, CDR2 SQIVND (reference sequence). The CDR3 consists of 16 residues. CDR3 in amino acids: CASAQLAGARRETQYF. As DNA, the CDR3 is TGTGCCAGTGCTCAGTTAGCGGGGGCTAGGAGAGAGACCCAGTACTTC.

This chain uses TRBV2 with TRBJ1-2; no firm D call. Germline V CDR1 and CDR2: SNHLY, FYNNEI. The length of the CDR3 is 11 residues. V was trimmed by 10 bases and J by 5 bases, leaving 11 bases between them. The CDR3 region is CATGSGYGYTF. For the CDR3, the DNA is TGTGCCACGGGTTCTGGGTATGGCTACACCTTC.

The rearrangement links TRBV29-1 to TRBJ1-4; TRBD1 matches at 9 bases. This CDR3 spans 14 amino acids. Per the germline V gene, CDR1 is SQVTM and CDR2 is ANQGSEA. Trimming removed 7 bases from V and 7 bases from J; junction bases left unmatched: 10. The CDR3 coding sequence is TGCAGCGCAGGAGGTGGGACAGGGCGTGAAAAACTGTTTTTT. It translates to CSAGGGTGREKLFF. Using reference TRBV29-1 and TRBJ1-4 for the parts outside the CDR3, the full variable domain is SAVISQKPSRDICQRGTSLTIQCQVDSQVTMMFWYRQQPGQSLTLIATANQGSEATYESGFVIDKFPISRPNLTFSTLTVSNMSPEDSSIYLCSAGGGTGREKLFFGSGTQLSVL.

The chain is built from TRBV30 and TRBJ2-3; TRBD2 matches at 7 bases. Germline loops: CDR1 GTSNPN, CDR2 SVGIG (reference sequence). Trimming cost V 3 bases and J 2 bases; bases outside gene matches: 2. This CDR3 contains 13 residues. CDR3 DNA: TGTGCCTGGAGACTAGCGAACACAGATACGCAGTATTTT. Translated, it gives CAWRLANTDTQYF.

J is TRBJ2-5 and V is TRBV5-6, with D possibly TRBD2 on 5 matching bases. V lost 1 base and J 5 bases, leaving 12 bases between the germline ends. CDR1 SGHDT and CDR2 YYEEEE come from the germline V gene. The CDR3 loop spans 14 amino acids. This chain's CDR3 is CASSLNRLAETQYF. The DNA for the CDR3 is TGTGCCAGCAGCTTGAATCGCCTAGCCGAGACCCAGTACTTC.

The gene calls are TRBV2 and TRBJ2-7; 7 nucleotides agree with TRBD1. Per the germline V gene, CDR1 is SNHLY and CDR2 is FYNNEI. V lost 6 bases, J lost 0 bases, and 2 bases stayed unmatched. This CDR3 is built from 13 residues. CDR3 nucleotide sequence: TGTGCCAGCAGGGGACAGACCTCCTACGAGCAGTACTTC. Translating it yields CASRGQTSYEQYF.

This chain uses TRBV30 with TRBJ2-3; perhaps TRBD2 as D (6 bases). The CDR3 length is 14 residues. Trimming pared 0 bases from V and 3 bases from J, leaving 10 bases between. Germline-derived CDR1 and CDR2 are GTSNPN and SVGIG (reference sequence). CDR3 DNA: TGTGCCTGGAGTGTACCCGCGGGGACAGATACGCAGTATTTT. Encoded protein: CAWSVPAGTDTQYF.

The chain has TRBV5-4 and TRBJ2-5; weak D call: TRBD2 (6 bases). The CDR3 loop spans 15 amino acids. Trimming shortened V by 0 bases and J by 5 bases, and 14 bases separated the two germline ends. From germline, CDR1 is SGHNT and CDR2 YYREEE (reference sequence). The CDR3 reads CASSLGAGKGETQYF. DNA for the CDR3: TGTGCCAGCAGCTTGGGGGCGGGGAAAGGGGAGACCCAGTACTTC. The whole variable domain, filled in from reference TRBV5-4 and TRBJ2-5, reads ETGVTQSPTHLIKTRGQQVTLRCSSQSGHNTVSWYQQALGQGPQFIFQYYREEENGRGNFPPRFSGLQFPNYSSELNVNALELDDSALYLCASSLGAGKGETQYFGPGTRLLVL.

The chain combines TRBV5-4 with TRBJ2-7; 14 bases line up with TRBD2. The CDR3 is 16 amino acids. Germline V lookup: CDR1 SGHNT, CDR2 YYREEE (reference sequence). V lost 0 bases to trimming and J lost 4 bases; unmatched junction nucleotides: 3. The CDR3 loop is CASSLAGTSGSYEQYF. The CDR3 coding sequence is TGTGCCAGCAGCTTGGCCGGGACTAGCGGGAGTTACGAGCAGTACTTC.

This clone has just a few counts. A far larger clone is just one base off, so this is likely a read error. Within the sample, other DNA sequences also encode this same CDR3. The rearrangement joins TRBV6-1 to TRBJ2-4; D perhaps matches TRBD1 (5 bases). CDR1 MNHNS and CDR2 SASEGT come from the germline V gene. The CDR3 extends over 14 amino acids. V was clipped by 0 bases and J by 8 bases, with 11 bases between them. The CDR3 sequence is CASSEAWGAHIQYF. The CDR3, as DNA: TGTGCCAGCAGTGAAGCGTGGGGCGCCCACATTCAGTACTTC.

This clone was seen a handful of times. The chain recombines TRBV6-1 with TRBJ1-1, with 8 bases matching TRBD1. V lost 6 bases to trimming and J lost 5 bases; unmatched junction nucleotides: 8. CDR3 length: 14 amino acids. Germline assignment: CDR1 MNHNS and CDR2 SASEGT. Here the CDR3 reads CASSPTGAGTEAFF. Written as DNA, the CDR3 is TGTGCCAGCAGCCCGACAGGGGCCGGGACTGAAGCTTTCTTT.

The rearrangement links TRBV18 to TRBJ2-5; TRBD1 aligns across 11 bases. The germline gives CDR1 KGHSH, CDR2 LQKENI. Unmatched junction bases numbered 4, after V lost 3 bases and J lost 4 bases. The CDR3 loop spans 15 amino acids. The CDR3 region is CASSPGQGGGETQYF. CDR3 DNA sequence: TGTGCCAGCTCACCGGGACAGGGGGGTGGAGAGACCCAGTACTTC.

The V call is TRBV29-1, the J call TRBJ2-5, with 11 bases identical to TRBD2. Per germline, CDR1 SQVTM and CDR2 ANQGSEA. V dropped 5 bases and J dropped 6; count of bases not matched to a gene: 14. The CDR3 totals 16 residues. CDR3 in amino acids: CSVTGTSGTRSQTQYF. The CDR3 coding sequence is TGCAGCGTTACCGGGACTAGCGGAACCCGTTCCCAGACCCAGTACTTC.

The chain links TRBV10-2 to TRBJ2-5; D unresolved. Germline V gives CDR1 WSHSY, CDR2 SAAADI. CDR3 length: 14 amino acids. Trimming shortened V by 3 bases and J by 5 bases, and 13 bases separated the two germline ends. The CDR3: CASSESPTGETQYF. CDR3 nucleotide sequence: TGCGCCAGCAGTGAATCCCCGACCGGGGAGACCCAGTACTTC.

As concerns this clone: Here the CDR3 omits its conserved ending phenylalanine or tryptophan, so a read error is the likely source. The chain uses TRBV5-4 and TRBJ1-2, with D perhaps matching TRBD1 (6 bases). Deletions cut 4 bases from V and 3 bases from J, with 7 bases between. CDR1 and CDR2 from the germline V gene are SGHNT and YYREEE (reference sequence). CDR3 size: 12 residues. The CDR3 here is CASSPGDYGYTV. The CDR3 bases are TGTGCCAGCAGCCCAGGGGACTATGGCTACACCGTC.